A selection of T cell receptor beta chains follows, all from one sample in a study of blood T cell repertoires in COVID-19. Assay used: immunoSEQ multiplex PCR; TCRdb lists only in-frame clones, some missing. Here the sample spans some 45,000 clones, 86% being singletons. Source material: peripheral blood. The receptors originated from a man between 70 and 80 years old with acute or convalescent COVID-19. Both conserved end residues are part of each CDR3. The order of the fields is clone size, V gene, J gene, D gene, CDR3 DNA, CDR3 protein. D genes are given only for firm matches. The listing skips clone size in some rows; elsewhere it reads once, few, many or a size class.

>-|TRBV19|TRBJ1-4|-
TGTGCCAGTAGGCCTAGGGAGGCCCGGGAAAAACTGTTTTTT
CASRPREAREKLFF
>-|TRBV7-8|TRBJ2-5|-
TGTGCCACGTCCACGGGAGAGACCCAGTACTTC
CATSTGETQYF
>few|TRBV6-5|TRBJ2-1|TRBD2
TGTGCCAGCAGAAAGACTAGCGTCCCGACTGAGCAGTTCTTC
CASRKTSVPTEQFF
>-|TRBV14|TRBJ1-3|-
TGTGCCAGCAGCACTGGACAAATTTCGGGAAACACCATATATTTT
CASSTGQISGNTIYF
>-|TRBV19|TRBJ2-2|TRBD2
TGTGCCAGTAGTGGGCCTAGCGGGAGGGCCACCGGGGAGCTGTTTTTT
CASSGPSGRATGELFF
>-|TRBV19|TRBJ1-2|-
TGTGCCAGTAGTCCCCAGGGGTATGGCTACACCTTC
CASSPQGYGYTF
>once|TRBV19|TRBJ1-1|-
TGTGCCAGTGCGAACCCGGCAGGGATTACCACTGAAGCTTTCTTT
CASANPAGITTEAFF
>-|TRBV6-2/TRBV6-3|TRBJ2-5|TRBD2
TGTGCCAGCAGCCGGCTGACTAGCGGAGGCCAAGAGACCCAGTACTTC
CASSRLTSGGQETQYF
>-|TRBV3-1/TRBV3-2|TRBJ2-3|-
TGTGCCAGCAGCCTGCCACAGGGCGTAGATACGCAGTATTTT
CASSLPQGVDTQYF
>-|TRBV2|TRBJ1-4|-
TGTGCCAACCGGCTGGACAGCCAAAATGAAAAACTGTTTTTT
CANRLDSQNEKLFF
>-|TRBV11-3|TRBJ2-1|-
TGTGCCAGCAGCTTAGAGTCCGGTGAGCAGTTCTTC
CASSLESGEQFF
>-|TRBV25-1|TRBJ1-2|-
TGTGCCAGCAGTCAACAGGGCTCGGATGGCTACACCTTC
CASSQQGSDGYTF
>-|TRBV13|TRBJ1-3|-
TGTGCCAGCAGCGTGCCGACAGCCTCTGGAAACACCATATATTTT
CASSVPTASGNTIYF
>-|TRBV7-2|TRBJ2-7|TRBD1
TGTGCCAGCAGCCGTGGTGGACAGGGGAGCTACGAGCAGTACTTC
CASSRGGQGSYEQYF
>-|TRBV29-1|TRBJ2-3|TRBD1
TGCAGCGTAAACAGGGGCGCAGGCACAGATACGCAGTATTTT
CSVNRGAGTDTQYF
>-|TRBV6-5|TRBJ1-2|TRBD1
TGTGCCAGCAGTTTCGGACAGGGAATGGATGGCTACACCTTC
CASSFGQGMDGYTF
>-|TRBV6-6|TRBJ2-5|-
TGTGCCAGCAGAGACAGTGACCAAGAGACCCAGTACTTC
CASRDSDQETQYF
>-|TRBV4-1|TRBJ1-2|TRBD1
TGCGCCAGCAGCCTCGGAAGACAGGGCGAATTTTATGGCTACACCTTC
CASSLGRQGEFYGYTF
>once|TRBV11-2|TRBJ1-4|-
TGTGCCAGCAGCTCCGGACAGCTAGACAATGAAAAACTGTTTTTT
CASSSGQLDNEKLFF
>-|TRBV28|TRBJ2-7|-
TGTGCCAGCGATACTCGAGACGGAGGGTCCTACGAGCAGTACTTC
CASDTRDGGSYEQYF
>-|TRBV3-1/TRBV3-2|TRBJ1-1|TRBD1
TGTGCCAGCAGCCAGGGACAGGGGGCTAAGAACACTGAAGCTTTCTTT
CASSQGQGAKNTEAFF
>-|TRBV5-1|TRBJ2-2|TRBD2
TGCGCCAGCAGCCCCGGGACTAGCGGGAACACCGGGGAGCTGTTTTTT
CASSPGTSGNTGELFF
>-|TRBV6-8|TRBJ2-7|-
TGTGCCAGCAGTCGGTCCGGGACACCCTACGAGCAGTACTTC
CASSRSGTPYEQYF
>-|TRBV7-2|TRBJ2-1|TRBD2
TGTGCCAGCAGCCTGGCTAGCGGGCGTATAAATGAGCAGTTCTTC
CASSLASGRINEQFF
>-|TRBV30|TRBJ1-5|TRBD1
TGTGCCTGGAGTGTAAACAGGGGCAAGTCCCAGCATTTT
CAWSVNRGKSQHF
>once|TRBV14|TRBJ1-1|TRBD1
TGTGCCAGCAGCACCCGGACAGGACGGACTGAAGCTTTCTTT
CASSTRTGRTEAFF
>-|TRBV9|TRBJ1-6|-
TGTGCCAGCAGCGTAGGTCAGAGACAGGATAATTCACCCCTCCACTTT
CASSVGQRQDNSPLHF
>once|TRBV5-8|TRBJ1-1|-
TGTGCCAGCAGGTGGGAGCTCCGGGGGGTGAACACTGAAGCTTTCTTT
CASRWELRGVNTEAFF
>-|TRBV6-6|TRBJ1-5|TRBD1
TGTGCCAGCACCGGGACAGGGGCCCAGCCCCAGCATTTT
CASTGTGAQPQHF